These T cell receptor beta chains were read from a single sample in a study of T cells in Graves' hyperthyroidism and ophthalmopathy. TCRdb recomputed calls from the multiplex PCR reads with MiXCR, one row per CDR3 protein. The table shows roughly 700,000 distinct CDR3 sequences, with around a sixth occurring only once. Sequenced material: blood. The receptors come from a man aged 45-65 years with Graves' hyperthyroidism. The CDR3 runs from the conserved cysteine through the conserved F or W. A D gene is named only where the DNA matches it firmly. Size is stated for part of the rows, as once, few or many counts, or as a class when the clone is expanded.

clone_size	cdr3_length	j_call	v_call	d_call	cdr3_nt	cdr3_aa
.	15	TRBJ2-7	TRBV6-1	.	TGTGCCAGCAGTCCCCGCGGAGCTTCCGGCTACGAGCAGTACTTC	CASSPRGASGYEQYF
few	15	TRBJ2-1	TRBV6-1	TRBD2	TGTGCCAGCACCCCGGGAGGACACTCTCGACATGAGCAGTTCTTC	CASTPGGHSRHEQFF
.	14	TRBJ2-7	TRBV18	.	TGTGCCAGCTCACCACCAGGTCAGGCGAACGAGCAGTACTTC	CASSPPGQANEQYF
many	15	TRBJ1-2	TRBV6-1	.	TGTGCCAGCAGTCAACTCGGCGGGGCTAACTATGGCTACACCTTC	CASSQLGGANYGYTF
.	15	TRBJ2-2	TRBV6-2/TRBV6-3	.	TGTGCCAGCAGTCACTCGGACACGTACACCGGGGAGCTGTTTTTT	CASSHSDTYTGELFF
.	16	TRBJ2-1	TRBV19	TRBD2	TGTGCCAGTAGTCGGACTAGCGGATTCTCCTACAATGAGCAGTTCTTC	CASSRTSGFSYNEQFF
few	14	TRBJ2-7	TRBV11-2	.	TGTGCCAGCAGCCAATCGGGCGGCATCGACGAGCAGTACTTC	CASSQSGGIDEQYF
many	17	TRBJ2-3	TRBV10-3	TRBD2	TGTGCCATCAGTGACAAATTGACTAGCGGGAGTCCTGATACGCAGTATTTT	CAISDKLTSGSPDTQYF
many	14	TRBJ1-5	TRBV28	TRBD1	TGTGCCAGCGCCACAGGGGGCGGCGGGCAGCCCCAGCATTTT	CASATGGGGQPQHF
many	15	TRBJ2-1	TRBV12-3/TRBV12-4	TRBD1	TGTGCCAGCAGTCCACCCGGGACAGCCTACAATGAGCAGTTCTTC	CASSPPGTAYNEQFF
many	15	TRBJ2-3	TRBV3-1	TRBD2	TGTGCCAGCAGCAGTAGCGGGAGAGATACAGATACGCAGTATTTT	CASSSSGRDTDTQYF
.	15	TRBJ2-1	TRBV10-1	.	TGCGCCAGCAGCCCGAGACTAGTTGGTCCGGATGAGCAGTTCTTC	CASSPRLVGPDEQFF
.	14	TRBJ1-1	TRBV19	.	TGTGCCAGTAGCCGAGGACAAGTCAGGACTGAAGCTTTCTTT	CASSRGQVRTEAFF
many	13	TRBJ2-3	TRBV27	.	TGTGCCAGCCGCCGGTCTAGCACAGATACGCAGTATTTT	CASRRSSTDTQYF
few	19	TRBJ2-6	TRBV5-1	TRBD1	TGCGCCAGCAGCCGCGATGGGACAGGGGGTTTCTCTGGGGCCAACGTCCTGACTTTC	CASSRDGTGGFSGANVLTF
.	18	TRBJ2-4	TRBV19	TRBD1	TGTGCCAGTAGTCTCCGGGACAGCAGCCCCCTAGCCAAAAACATTCAGTACTTC	CASSLRDSSPLAKNIQYF
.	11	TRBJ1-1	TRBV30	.	TGTGCCTTCCCTGTGAGGGGTGAAGCTTTCTTT	CAFPVRGEAFF
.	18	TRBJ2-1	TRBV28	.	TGTGCCAGCAGTTTTCGGACAGCCGGGACGTGGGAAAACAATGAGCAGTTCTTC	CASSFRTAGTWENNEQFF
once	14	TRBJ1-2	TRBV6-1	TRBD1	TGTGCCAGCAGTAACCCAGGGACAGTGAATGGCTACACCTTC	CASSNPGTVNGYTF
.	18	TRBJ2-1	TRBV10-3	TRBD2	TGTGCCATCAGTGATGATCGGGGAGCGGGACTGATCTACAATGAGCAGTTCTTC	CAISDDRGAGLIYNEQFF
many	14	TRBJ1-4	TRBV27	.	TGTGCCAGCGGGGGACTGACGTCTAATGAAAAACTGTTTTTT	CASGGLTSNEKLFF
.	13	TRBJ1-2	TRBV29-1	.	TGCAGCATTTTCCTCAGCGTTAACTATGGCTACACCTTC	CSIFLSVNYGYTF
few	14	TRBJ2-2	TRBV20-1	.	TGCAGTGCTAGTATCAACTCGAACACCGGGGAGCTGTTTTTT	CSASINSNTGELFF
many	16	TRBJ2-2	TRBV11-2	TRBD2	TGTGCCAGCACCTCGATGTCGGGAGGGGTCACCGGGGAGCTGTTTTTT	CASTSMSGGVTGELFF
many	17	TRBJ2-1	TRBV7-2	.	TGTGCCAGCAGCCGGAGGGGCTCAACTTGGGCCTACAATGAGCAGTTCTTC	CASSRRGSTWAYNEQFF
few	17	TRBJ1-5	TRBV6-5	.	TGTGCCAGCAGTTACGATGGGGGACACTATAGCAATCAGCCCCAGCATTTT	CASSYDGGHYSNQPQHF
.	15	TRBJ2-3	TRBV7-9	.	TGTGCCAGCAGCGCCCCGACGGAGGTTGGAGATACGCAGTATTTT	CASSAPTEVGDTQYF
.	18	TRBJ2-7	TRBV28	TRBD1	TGTGCCAGCAGTCAACCGGGACAGGCGACCACCGTTAGTGAGGAGCAGTACTTC	CASSQPGQATTVSEEQYF
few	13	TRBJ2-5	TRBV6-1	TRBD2	TGTGCCAGCAATGAGCGGGAGCCAGAGACCCAGTACTTC	CASNEREPETQYF
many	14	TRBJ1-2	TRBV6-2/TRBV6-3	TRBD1	TGTGCCAGCAGTTACGACAGGGGCCCGGGTGGCTACACCTTC	CASSYDRGPGGYTF
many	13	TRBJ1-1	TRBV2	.	TGTGCCGGACGGACGGACATGAACACTGAAGCTTTCTTT	CAGRTDMNTEAFF
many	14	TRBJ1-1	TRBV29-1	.	TGCAGCGTTGAAAGGGGTGGGCAGAACACTGAAGCTTTCTTT	CSVERGGQNTEAFF
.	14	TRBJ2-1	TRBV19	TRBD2	TGTGCCAGTGGGACTAGCGGGAGTAGGGGTGAGCAGTTCTTC	CASGTSGSRGEQFF
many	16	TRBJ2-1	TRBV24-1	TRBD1	TGTGCCACCAGTGATTTGGGGACAGGTACCCCCAATGAGCAGTTCTTC	CATSDLGTGTPNEQFF
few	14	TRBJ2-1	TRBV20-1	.	TGCAGTGTTGGCGTGACTAGAATTCGATATGAGCAGTTCTTC	CSVGVTRIRYEQFF
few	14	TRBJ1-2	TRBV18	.	TGTGCCAGCTCACCCGGTGAGACTAAGCGGCGATACACCTTC	CASSPGETKRRYTF
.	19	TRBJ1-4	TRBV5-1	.	TGCGCCAGCAGCTTTACCGGGACACTTACTTCTGCAACTAATGAAAAACTGTTTTTT	CASSFTGTLTSATNEKLFF
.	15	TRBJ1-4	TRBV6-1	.	TGTGCCAGCAGACTCATGGGGGGCATGGATGAAAAACTGTTTTTT	CASRLMGGMDEKLFF
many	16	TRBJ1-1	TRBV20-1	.	TGCAGTGCTAGGGGGGTGGGGGGCCTCGGGAACACTGAAGCTTTCTTT	CSARGVGGLGNTEAFF
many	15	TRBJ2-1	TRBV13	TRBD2	TGTGCCAGCAGTTTCGGCCTAGCGGACTACAATGAGCAGTTCTTC	CASSFGLADYNEQFF
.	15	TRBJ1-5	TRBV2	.	TGTGCCAGCAGCCCGGGGGCTTCGAGCAATCAGCCCCAGCATTTT	CASSPGASSNQPQHF
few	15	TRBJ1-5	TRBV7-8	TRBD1	TGTGCCAGCAGCTTACTGGGCAGGGGGCATCAGCCCCAGCATTTT	CASSLLGRGHQPQHF